The 30 T cell receptor beta chains presented below share a single source sample, sequenced in a study of T cell changes during pregnancy in multiple sclerosis. The data were produced by immunoSEQ multiplex PCR, yet TCRdb's version contains in-frame clones alone and is incomplete. The sample consists of fewer than 80,000 clones, approximately 88% of them appearing once. The input for sequencing was peripheral blood, taken in the first trimester of pregnancy. These receptors came from a female donor in good health, enrolled as a control in a pregnancy study.

This chain joins TRBV6-6 and TRBJ1-1, with TRBD1 identical over 9 bases. The J segment lost 4 bases and the V segment lost 7 bases, leaving 13 bases of the junction unmatched. This CDR3 is built from 16 residues. In germline, CDR1 is MNHNY, CDR2 SVGAGI (reference sequence). This CDR3 is CASIPGTGSLGTEAFF. DNA for the CDR3: TGTGCCAGCATCCCCGGGACAGGGAGTTTAGGCACTGAAGCTTTCTTT.

The chain joins TRBV14 to TRBJ2-5; D perhaps matches TRBD1 (6 bases). V lost 4 bases and J 5 bases, leaving 23 bases between the germline ends. CDR3 length: 17 residues. The germline gives CDR1 SGHDN, CDR2 FVKESK. CDR3 sequence: CASSLPAGDSLRETQYF. In DNA, the CDR3 is TGTGCCAGCAGCCTCCCCGCAGGGGATAGCCTCCGGGAGACCCAGTACTTC.

The chain recombines TRBV9 with TRBJ2-7; 7 nucleotides match TRBD1. Trimming took 0 bases from V and 3 from J; bases not matched to a gene: 12. Germline V gene data show CDR1 as SGDLS and CDR2 as YYNGEE. The CDR3 is 17 amino acids. CDR3 coding DNA: TGTGCCAGCAGCGTAGGACAGGGCCCCTCTCCATTCTACGAGCAGTACTTC. Residues: CASSVGQGPSPFYEQYF.

The count of this clone is one. J is TRBJ1-5 and V is TRBV11-2, with D maybe TRBD1 (5 bases). CDR1 is SGHAT, CDR2 FQNNGV, per germline. Trimming removed 6 bases from V and 2 bases from J, with 11 bases in between. The CDR3 runs to 14 residues. The CDR3 bases are TGTGCCAGCAGTCCAGACAGAGGCAATCAGCCCCAGCATTTT. This sequence encodes CASSPDRGNQPQHF. The complete variable domain, with remaining parts taken from reference TRBV11-2 and TRBJ1-5, reads EAGVAQSPRYKIIEKRQSVAFWCNPISGHATLYWYQQILGQGPKLLIQFQNNGVVDDSQLPKDRFSAERLKGVDSTLKIQPAKLEDSAVYLCASSPDRGNQPQHFGDGTRLSIL.

The chain carries TRBV5-8 and TRBJ2-7; D is possibly TRBD2 (6 bases). Germline CDR1 reads SGHTS; CDR2 reads YDEGEE. Trimming removed 2 bases from V and 2 bases from J, with 14 bases in between. The CDR3 covers 15 residues. The CDR3 DNA reads TGTGCCAGCAGCTTCGGGTCGGGACTTACCTACGAGCAGTACTTC. Translating it yields CASSFGSGLTYEQYF. Full variable domain (missing parts from reference TRBV5-8 and TRBJ2-7): EAGVTQSPTHLIKTRGQQATLRCSPISGHTSVYWYQQALGLGLQFLLWYDEGEERNRGNFPPRFSGRQFPNYSSELNVNALELEDSALYLCASSFGSGLTYEQYFGPGTRLTVT.

The rearrangement links TRBV18 to TRBJ1-1, with D maybe TRBD1 (5 bases). Per germline, CDR1 KGHSH and CDR2 LQKENI. V was trimmed by 3 bases and J by 6 bases, leaving 20 bases between them. This CDR3 contains 16 residues. This CDR3 reads CASSPAGTVNGAEAFF. CDR3 in DNA: TGTGCCAGCTCACCCGCTGGGACTGTGAATGGGGCTGAAGCTTTCTTT. Supplemented by reference TRBV18 and TRBJ1-1, the full variable domain reads NAGVMQNPRHLVRRRGQEARLRCSPMKGHSHVYWYRQLPEEGLKFMVYLQKENIIDESGMPKERFSAEFPKEGPSILRIQQVVRGDSAAYFCASSPAGTVNGAEAFFGQGTRLTVV.

The rearrangement uses TRBV7-2 and TRBJ1-5; D unclear. This CDR3 comprises 16 residues. Germline V gene sequence: CDR1 SGHTA, CDR2 FQGNSA. The germline V and J ends were trimmed by 1 base and 0 bases, with 10 bases remaining between them. The CDR3 DNA reads as TGTGCCAGCAGCTTAGTGGGCAGCAATAGCAATCAGCCCCAGCATTTT. The encoded protein is CASSLVGSNSNQPQHF.

The chain has TRBV5-4 and TRBJ2-1; 9 bases match TRBD2. Germline trimming cut 0 bases from V and 8 bases from J; bases unmatched to any gene: 6. The CDR3 loop spans 15 amino acids. Germline loops: CDR1 SGHNT, CDR2 YYREEE (reference sequence). CDR3 sequence: CASSLEAGGPDEQFF. The CDR3 DNA reads TGTGCCAGCAGCTTGGAGGCGGGGGGGCCCGATGAGCAGTTCTTC.

The CDR3 region is CASSLTGWNTEAFF. The CDR3 coding sequence is TGTGCCAGCAGCCTGACAGGGTGGAACACTGAAGCTTTCTTT. The rearrangement joins TRBV14 to TRBJ1-1; TRBD1 agrees at 7 bases. After removal of 4 bases from V and 1 base from J, the junction contained 3 bases not matched to a gene. This CDR3 has 14 residues. Germline assignment: CDR1 SGHDN and CDR2 FVKESK.

The chain is built from TRBV19 and TRBJ1-2, with D perhaps TRBD1 (5 bases). Germline values: CDR1 LNHDA, CDR2 SQIVND (reference sequence). The V and J ends lost 5 bases and 2 bases respectively, with 15 bases between them. The CDR3 totals 15 residues. The CDR3 sequence is CASSQMRGLNYGYTF. CDR3 in DNA: TGTGCCAGTAGTCAAATGCGGGGCCTAAACTATGGCTACACCTTC.

This sequence joins TRBV6-5 and TRBJ1-6; TRBD1 aligns across 7 bases. Germline lookup yields CDR1 MNHEY and CDR2 SVGAGI. This CDR3 region has 15 residues. After removal of 4 bases from V and 9 bases from J, the junction contained 9 bases not matched to a gene. Here the CDR3 reads CASSLEPRGISPLHF. The CDR3 DNA sequence: TGTGCCAGCAGTTTGGAGCCCAGGGGGATTTCACCCCTCCACTTT.

This clone was counted between two and nine times. The chain recombines TRBV19 with TRBJ1-5; no firm D call. Germline V gene data show CDR1 as LNHDA and CDR2 as SQIVND (reference sequence). Trimming cost V 3 bases and J 9 bases, with 9 bases left between them. This CDR3 is built from 12 residues. The CDR3 region is CASSIPPGPQHF. Written as DNA, the CDR3 is TGTGCCAGTAGTATTCCCCCGGGGCCCCAGCATTTT.

The V call is TRBV6-5, the J call TRBJ1-1; 7 nucleotides match TRBD1. Unmatched junction bases numbered 10, after V lost 5 bases and J lost 4 bases. Germline assignment: CDR1 MNHEY and CDR2 SVGAGI. This CDR3 has 15 residues. CDR3 residues: CASSPSYRGITEAFF. The CDR3 region has the DNA TGTGCCAGCAGTCCTAGTTACAGGGGAATCACTGAAGCTTTCTTT.

The J gene is TRBJ1-5, the V gene TRBV6-5; D possibly corresponds to TRBD1 (6 bases). The CDR3 loop spans 13 amino acids. V was pared by 6 bases and J by 7 bases, with 13 bases between. Germline V gives CDR1 MNHEY, CDR2 SVGAGI. CDR3 sequence (DNA): TGTGCCAGCAGCCGGGGGGCTAAACAGCCCCAGCATTTT. Translating it yields CASSRGAKQPQHF.

V is TRBV4-3 and J is TRBJ1-3; D not resolved. CDR1 is LGHNA, CDR2 YSLEER, per germline. Trimming cost V 0 bases and J 2 bases, with 8 bases left between them. This CDR3 has 15 residues. This CDR3 reads CASSQDWGAGNTIYF. The DNA of the CDR3 is TGCGCCAGCAGCCAAGATTGGGGAGCTGGAAACACCATATATTTT.

The chain employs TRBV6-5 and TRBJ2-1, with TRBD2 matching over 12 bases. Germline CDR1 reads MNHEY; CDR2 reads SVGAGI. This CDR3 has 14 residues. V was clipped by 8 bases and J by 9 bases; unmatched bases: 8. CDR3 coding DNA: TGTGCCAGCGCGAGACTAGCGGGAGTGATTGAGCAGTTCTTC. This codes for CASARLAGVIEQFF.

This chain joins TRBV7-9 and TRBJ1-2, with D uncertain. The CDR3 runs to 12 residues. The V gene's germline CDR1 is SEHNR and CDR2 FQNEAQ (reference sequence). Trimming took 3 bases from V and 6 from J, leaving 8 bases between them. The CDR3 DNA follows: TGTGCCAGCAGCTTCCACGTAGATGGCTACACCTTC. It yields the protein CASSFHVDGYTF.

This sequence joins TRBV6-5 and TRBJ1-2, with D possibly TRBD1 on 5 matching bases. Trimming pared 6 bases from V and 4 bases from J, leaving 9 bases between. CDR1 and CDR2 (germline): MNHEY, SVGAGI. CDR3 length: 12 amino acids. CDR3: CASRGTTYGYTF. In DNA, the CDR3 is TGTGCCAGCAGGGGGACTACCTATGGCTACACCTTC.

The gene calls are TRBV18 and TRBJ1-1; D possibly corresponds to TRBD1 (5 bases). Looked up from germline, CDR1 is KGHSH and CDR2 is LQKENI. The CDR3 spans 14 residues. The V and J ends lost 3 bases and 1 base respectively, with 9 bases between them. DNA for the CDR3: TGTGCCAGCTCACCCGGACACCGGAACACTGAAGCTTTCTTT. Its translation is CASSPGHRNTEAFF.

This sequence joins TRBV4-3 and TRBJ1-1; D perhaps matches TRBD1 (5 bases). V was clipped by 0 bases and J by 4 bases, with 12 bases between them. CDR1 is LGHNA, CDR2 YSLEER, per germline. The CDR3 consists of 15 residues. The CDR3 loop reads CASSQDVAGGTEAFF. The CDR3 DNA sequence: TGCGCCAGCAGCCAAGATGTGGCCGGGGGCACTGAAGCTTTCTTT.

The chain carries TRBV6-5 and TRBJ2-2; a weak D match, TRBD2 (6 bases). V was shortened by 0 bases and J by 6 bases, with 14 bases between the two germline ends. The CDR3 contains 16 residues. Germline-derived CDR1 and CDR2 are MNHEY and SVGAGI. The CDR3 bases are TGTGCCAGCAGTTACTCCCGGGAGCAGGGATCCGGGGAGCTGTTTTTT. This translates into CASSYSREQGSGELFF.

This clone was picked up a small number of times. V and J are TRBV2 and TRBJ1-5; D not resolved. V lost 6 bases and J 5 bases, leaving 11 bases between the germline ends. CDR1 is SNHLY and CDR2 is FYNNEI in the germline V gene. The CDR3 runs 13 residues. CDR3 region: CASSSGQDQPQHF. CDR3 coding DNA: TGTGCCAGCAGCTCAGGTCAGGATCAGCCCCAGCATTTT.

This rearrangement joins TRBV15 to TRBJ1-2; TRBD1 matches at 9 bases. The CDR3 extends over 14 amino acids. V lost 8 bases to trimming and J lost 3 bases; unmatched junction nucleotides: 7. Germline assignment: CDR1 LNHNV and CDR2 YYDKDF (reference sequence). CDR3 sequence reads: CATRYDRGYYGYTF. CDR3 sequence (DNA): TGTGCCACCCGATACGACAGGGGGTACTATGGCTACACCTTC.

The chain recombines TRBV28 with TRBJ1-2; D not certain. V gave up 7 bases and J gave up 3 bases, with 12 bases separating them. Germline CDR1 and CDR2: MDHEN and SYDVKM. This CDR3 comprises 13 residues. Here the CDR3 reads CASTSGFYYGYTF. The CDR3 DNA reads as TGTGCCAGCACCTCGGGGTTCTACTATGGCTACACCTTC.

The J gene is TRBJ1-5, the V gene TRBV10-3; TRBD1 aligns across 9 bases. Germline CDR1 reads ENHRY; CDR2 reads SYGVKD. The CDR3 runs to 15 residues. Trimming cost V 3 bases and J 6 bases; bases outside gene matches: 6. CDR3 sequence (DNA): TGTGCCATCAGTGAAGGGACAGGGTTAGGTCAGCCCCAGCATTTT. Translated: CAISEGTGLGQPQHF.

The V gene is TRBV14, the J gene TRBJ2-1; 11 bases agree with TRBD2. From germline, CDR1 is SGHDN and CDR2 FVKESK. This CDR3 region has 15 residues. V lost 2 bases to trimming and J lost 6 bases; unmatched junction nucleotides: 3. CDR3 DNA: TGTGCCAGCAGCCAATTAGCGGGAGGGGGCAATGAGCAGTTCTTC. Encoded protein: CASSQLAGGGNEQFF. Filled out from reference TRBV14 and TRBJ2-1, the complete variable domain reads EAGVTQFPSHSVIEKGQTVTLRCDPISGHDNLYWYRRVMGKEIKFLLHFVKESKQDESGMPNNRFLAERTGGTYSTLKVQPAELEDSGVYFCASSQLAGGGNEQFFGPGTRLTVL.

CDR3 protein: CAISEGTSPDTQYF. The CDR3 DNA reads TGTGCCATCAGTGAGGGGACTTCACCAGATACGCAGTATTTT. The rearrangement joins TRBV10-3 to TRBJ2-3; D is possibly TRBD2 (6 bases). Germline CDR1 reads ENHRY; CDR2 reads SYGVKD. V lost 2 bases and J 4 bases, leaving 10 bases between the germline ends. The CDR3 is 14 residues long.

The chain couples TRBV7-8 to TRBJ1-2, with 9 bases matching TRBD1. Trimming removed 8 bases from V and 7 bases from J; junction bases left unmatched: 8. The CDR3 covers 13 residues. Germline CDR1 SGHVS, CDR2 FQNEAQ. CDR3 in DNA: TGTGCCAGCTATGAGGGGACAGGGCCTGGCTACACCTTC. Residues: CASYEGTGPGYTF.

The chain couples TRBV6-6 to TRBJ1-5; a possible D gene is TRBD1 (5 bases). CDR1 and CDR2 from the germline V gene are MNHNY and SVGAGI (reference sequence). The CDR3 has 12 residues. V was clipped by 6 bases and J by 8 bases, with 11 bases between them. The CDR3 nucleotides read TGTGCCAGCAGCGTACAGGTTGAGCCCCAGCATTTT. It specifies CASSVQVEPQHF.

This clone has only one observation. The V and J genes are TRBV5-1 and TRBJ2-1, with TRBD1 matching over 9 bases. This CDR3 has 15 residues. Germline loops: CDR1 SGHRS, CDR2 YFSETQ. J lost 0 bases, V lost 4 bases, and 2 bases had no gene match. This chain's CDR3 is CASSRGQGSYNEQFF. CDR3 DNA: TGCGCCAGCAGCCGGGGACAGGGCTCCTACAATGAGCAGTTCTTC.